The 9 T cell receptor beta chains listed next were all sequenced from one sample in a study of T cells in Graves' hyperthyroidism and ophthalmopathy (dated by TCRdb to between 2019 and 2020). Receptor amplification or capture employed multiplex PCR. Sequencing was carried out with an Illumina HiSeq 2000. The TCR beta CDR3 regions were amplified from RNA transcripts. The first round of RT-PCR for the TCR CDR3 was performed with the HTBI primer set and the Qiagen OneStep RT-PCR kit. TCRdb reworked the public reads: Q25 trimming with fastp, MiXCR clone assembly, productive beta chains retained. Under each unique CDR3 protein, matching rows form one entry showing the most common genes and DNA. The sample includes about 640,000 distinct CDR3 sequences, with less than 25% observed a single time. The top ten clonotypes cover about 35% of the sample. The sample was blood. These receptors all come from a man between 25 and 39 years old with Graves' ophthalmopathy.

This clonotype was observed a handful of times. The rearrangement joins TRBV12-3 or TRBV12-4 to TRBJ2-2, with D possibly TRBD1 on 5 matching bases. The CDR3 has 15 amino acids. The germline V and J ends were trimmed by 5 bases and 7 bases, with 17 bases remaining between them. The CDR3 DNA reads as TGTGCCAGCAGTCCTTGGACAAGGGGCTTCGGGGAGCTGTTTTTT. This gives the protein CASSPWTRGFGELFF.

The rearrangement joins TRBV7-2 to TRBJ2-3; 8 nucleotides align to TRBD2. The CDR3 is made up of 17 amino acids. CDR1 and CDR2 (germline): SGHTA, FQGNSA. V shed 5 bases, J shed 3 bases, and the junction held 13 bases outside the gene matches. CDR3 sequence (DNA): TGTGCCAGCAGCCCTTTTCTCAGCGGGAGAAATACAGATACGCAGTATTTT. Amino acids: CASSPFLSGRNTDTQYF.

V gene TRBV7-3 combines with J gene TRBJ2-1; D is possibly TRBD2 (6 bases). V dropped 2 bases and J dropped 0 bases, with 17 bases sitting between them. Germline V gene data show CDR1 as SGHTA and CDR2 as FQGTGA. The CDR3 extends over 18 amino acids. CDR3 in DNA: TGTGCCAGCAGCTTAGACAGCCCGGGACTCCCCTCCTACAATGAGCAGTTCTTC. Translating it yields CASSLDSPGLPSYNEQFF.

This sequence joins TRBV19 and TRBJ2-3, with TRBD1 matching 9 bases. The CDR3 length is 15 residues. The germline V gene has CDR1 LNHDA and CDR2 SQIVND (reference sequence). V dropped 4 bases and J dropped 4; count of bases not matched to a gene: 6. The chain's CDR3 is CASSTQDRGADTQYF. The CDR3 DNA is TGTGCCAGTAGTACCCAGGACAGGGGTGCAGATACGCAGTATTTT.

This clonotype was observed many times. V usage is TRBV11-3 and J usage is TRBJ2-7, with D perhaps being TRBD1 or TRBD2 (5 bases each). Trimming stripped 5 bases from V and 1 base from J, with 12 bases between. The V gene's germline CDR1 is SGHNT and CDR2 YENEEA. CDR3 length equals 14 residues. Here the CDR3 reads CASSIRDGSYEQYF. CDR3 nucleotides: TGTGCCAGCAGCATCCGGGACGGATCCTACGAGCAGTACTTC.

As concerns this clonotype: This may stem from a read error, because a much larger clone lies one nucleotide away. This chain joins TRBV7-3 and TRBJ2-2; tentative D call: TRBD1 (5 bases). The CDR3 is 14 amino acids. Germline lookup yields CDR1 SGHTA and CDR2 FQGTGA. The ends were cut back, 3 bases at V and 1 base at J, with 6 bases in the middle. CDR3 protein: CASSFDRNTGELFF. CDR3 sequence (DNA): TGTGCCAGCAGCTTCGACAGGAACACCGGGGAGCTGTTTTTT.

This clonotype occurred a few times. The V gene is TRBV2, the J gene TRBJ1-5; no clear D. Germline loops: CDR1 SNHLY, CDR2 FYNNEI. The CDR3 has 13 amino acids. V was shortened by 8 bases and J by 4 bases, with 12 bases between the two germline ends. The CDR3 here is CASVQEVNQPQHF. In DNA form, the CDR3 reads TGTGCCAGCGTCCAAGAAGTTAATCAGCCCCAGCATTTT.

This chain uses TRBV4-1 with TRBJ1-5, with D uncertain. The CDR3 loop spans 16 amino acids. Between the trimmed V and J ends, which lost 6 bases and 5 bases, there was a span of 20 bases. Germline CDR1 reads MGHRA; CDR2 reads YSYEKL. The CDR3 is CASRLDPTRDHQPQHF. CDR3 coding DNA: TGCGCCAGCAGACTGGACCCCACGAGAGACCATCAGCCCCAGCATTTT.

Worth noting for this clonotype: Being one base from a much bigger clone, this may be a read error. This sequence joins TRBV3-1 and TRBJ1-2; D remains unclear. Germline-derived CDR1 and CDR2 are LGHDT and YNNKEL (reference sequence). This CDR3 comprises 15 residues. The CDR3 DNA reads as TGTGCCGGCAGCCAATCTCCAGGATCTAGATATGGCTACACCTTC. Its protein product is CAGSQSPGSRYGYTF.